This T cell receptor beta chain was obtained from a study of cytomegalovirus exposure and HLA in healthy donors. About the research overall: The 120 validation repertoires matched the 500 to 750 first-cohort repertoires in platform, a later analysis reported.

Separate from the approximately 670-subject first cohort was the approximately 120-subject validation cohort, to which the donors belonged. Regarding this clone: Antigen: not known.

The method was immunoSEQ multiplex PCR; TCRdb's version includes in-frame clones alone and lacks a portion of them. The sample shows 300,000 to 450,000 clones, roughly 88% of them seen only once. J gave up 8 bases and V 3 bases, and 11 bases lay outside the gene matches. The CDR3 is 16 amino acids. Looked up from germline, CDR1 is MDHEN and CDR2 is SYDVKM. Study results and caveats: In a later analysis, first-cohort TCR clusters were found to tend to co-occur in the approximately 120 validation repertoires. Researchers counted roughly 150 TCR beta chains as cytomegalovirus-associated.

The sequenced sample consisted of PBMCs. The V call is TRBV28, the J call TRBJ2-1; 9 nucleotides match TRBD2. The sequence derives from a woman aged 18-29 years in good health and CMV-seronegative. The CDR3 spells CASSFPRRGGEDEQFF. CDR3 DNA: TGTGCCAGCAGTTTCCCCAGGCGGGGGGGCGAGGATGAGCAGTTCTTC.